Below, 22 T cell receptor beta chains from the same sample are listed, as sequenced in a study of shared clonotypes between healthy human individuals. Method: immunoSEQ multiplex PCR; TCRdb's copy keeps in-frame clones and lacks some. The table includes under 750,000 clones, 72% detected once. The sequenced material came from memory CD4+ T cells sorted from blood. The sample's subset: CD45RA-negative fraction. The source of these receptors is a woman aged 25 to 39 in good health.

The rearrangement uses TRBV11-2 and TRBJ2-2; D is perhaps TRBD2 (5 bases). Germline CDR1 reads SGHAT; CDR2 reads FQNNGV. The CDR3 spans 15 residues. The ends were cut back, 1 base at V and 7 bases at J, with 13 bases in the middle. The CDR3 nucleotides are TGTGCCAGCAGCTTAGGGACTTCGCCGAGCGGGGAGCTGTTTTTT. Its protein is CASSLGTSPSGELFF.

This chain connects TRBV19 to TRBJ2-7; TRBD2 matches at 7 bases. Germline V gene data show CDR1 as LNHDA and CDR2 as SQIVND (reference sequence). This CDR3 is 16 amino acids long. V trimming: 5 bases; J trimming: 3 bases; junction bases outside the gene matches: 13. CDR3 loop: CASSARRGGKLYEQYF. The CDR3 DNA follows: TGTGCCAGTAGTGCCCGCCGGGGAGGGAAACTCTACGAGCAGTACTTC. The full variable domain, completed using reference TRBV19 and TRBJ2-7, is DGGITQSPKYLFRKEGQNVTLSCEQNLNHDAMYWYRQDPGQGLRLIYYSQIVNDFQKGDIAEGYSVSREKKESFPLTVTSAQKNPTAFYLCASSARRGGKLYEQYFGPGTRLTVT.

The J gene is TRBJ1-1, the V gene TRBV6-1; 8 bases are shared with TRBD1. The CDR3 runs to 17 residues. Germline assignment: CDR1 MNHNS and CDR2 SASEGT. V trimming: 3 bases; J trimming: 4 bases; junction bases outside the gene matches: 13. In nucleotides, the CDR3 is TGTGCCAGCAGTGATCCCGCGACAGGGGTCTTAAGCACTGAAGCTTTCTTT. This sequence encodes CASSDPATGVLSTEAFF.

V gene TRBV18 combines with J gene TRBJ2-1; the D gene is possibly TRBD2 (5 bases). The CDR3 length is 15 residues. Per the germline V gene, CDR1 is KGHSH and CDR2 is LQKENI. The V end was cut by 3 bases, the J end by 4 bases, with 13 bases between. The CDR3 protein is CASSPREQRYNEQFF. The CDR3 DNA sequence: TGTGCCAGCTCACCGAGGGAACAGAGATACAATGAGCAGTTCTTC. Based on the CDR3 plus reference TRBV18 and TRBJ2-1, the full variable domain is NAGVMQNPRHLVRRRGQEARLRCSPMKGHSHVYWYRQLPEEGLKFMVYLQKENIIDESGMPKERFSAEFPKEGPSILRIQQVVRGDSAAYFCASSPREQRYNEQFFGPGTRLTVL.

This clone was detected a few times. The chain carries TRBV5-4 and TRBJ2-7, with a weak D call TRBD2 (6 bases). V was cut by 0 bases and J by 1 base, with 8 bases left in between. The germline V gene has CDR1 SGHNT and CDR2 YYREEE (reference sequence). The CDR3 consists of 14 residues. CDR3 region: CASSLGSGSYEQYF. The CDR3 nucleotides are TGTGCCAGCAGCTTGGGAAGCGGGTCCTACGAGCAGTACTTC.

This chain connects TRBV28 to TRBJ2-7; 8 bases are shared with TRBD1. The CDR3 has 20 amino acids. V trimming: 6 bases; J trimming: 2 bases; junction bases outside the gene matches: 24. Germline loops: CDR1 MDHEN, CDR2 SYDVKM. The chain's CDR3 is CASSPMARQGIRGRPYEQYF. DNA for the CDR3: TGTGCCAGCAGCCCCATGGCGCGACAGGGTATCAGGGGGCGCCCCTACGAGCAGTACTTC.

This sequence joins TRBV6-1 and TRBJ1-5; TRBD1 aligns across 7 bases. Germline trimming cut 7 bases from V and 10 bases from J; bases unmatched to any gene: 10. CDR1 and CDR2 (germline): MNHNS, SASEGT. The CDR3 consists of 13 residues. The CDR3 coding sequence is TGTGCCAGCACAAAGGAGACAGGGATTCCCCAGCATTTT. This sequence encodes CASTKETGIPQHF.

The chain employs TRBV11-2 and TRBJ2-7; tentative D call: TRBD1 (6 bases). The CDR3 has 15 amino acids. V lost 1 base, J lost 3 bases, and 13 bases lay in between. Germline CDR1 SGHAT, CDR2 FQNNGV. The CDR3 DNA sequence: TGTGCCAGCAGCTTAGGTTACGGGACAATCTACGAGCAGTACTTC. It codes for CASSLGYGTIYEQYF.

The rearrangement joins TRBV4-1 to TRBJ1-2; D is unclear. Trimming took 1 base from V and 8 from J, leaving 14 bases between them. CDR1 MGHRA and CDR2 YSYEKL come from the germline V gene. The CDR3 has 14 residues. CDR3 sequence: CASSQVREMGGYTF. CDR3 sequence (DNA): TGCGCCAGCAGCCAAGTTCGAGAAATGGGAGGCTACACCTTC.

The V call is TRBV7-2, the J call TRBJ1-2; the D is unclear. The CDR3 extends over 14 amino acids. The ends were cut back, 5 bases at V and 7 bases at J, with 17 bases in the middle. Germline-derived CDR1 and CDR2 are SGHTA and FQGNSA. The CDR3: CASSAKSGRLGYTF. CDR3 DNA sequence: TGTGCCAGCAGCGCCAAATCGGGCAGACTTGGCTACACCTTC.

This chain joins TRBV27 and TRBJ2-3; TRBD2 matches 14 bases. The V and J ends lost 6 bases and 2 bases, in that order; junction bases with no gene match: 10. CDR1 and CDR2 from the germline V gene are MNHEY and SMNVEV (reference sequence). This CDR3 comprises 18 residues. In DNA form, the CDR3 reads TGTGCCAGCAGCAAGGGACTAGCGGGAGCCCCCATCACAGATACGCAGTATTTT. Encoded protein: CASSKGLAGAPITDTQYF.

The rearrangement uses TRBV6-5 and TRBJ1-2; weak D call: TRBD1 (5 bases). The CDR3 is 15 residues long. V was trimmed by 5 bases and J by 6 bases, leaving 19 bases between them. CDR1 and CDR2 from the germline V gene are MNHEY and SVGAGI. The CDR3 nucleotides read TGTGCCAGCAGTCCAACCCAGGGAGGTATCAATGGCTACACCTTC. It specifies CASSPTQGGINGYTF.

The chain links TRBV14 to TRBJ2-1, with D hard to call. Germline V gene sequence: CDR1 SGHDN, CDR2 FVKESK. CDR3 length: 15 amino acids. V lost 2 bases, J lost 8 bases, and 16 bases lay in between. CDR3 DNA sequence: TGTGCCAGCAGCCAACGCCGAGGTTGGGCAGATGAGCAGTTCTTC. Translated, it gives CASSQRRGWADEQFF.

This clone was seen more than once but under ten times. The V and J genes are TRBV9 and TRBJ1-1; 10 bases align to TRBD1. Germline-derived CDR1 and CDR2 are SGDLS and YYNGEE. The CDR3 covers 16 residues. The ends lost 4 bases at V and 1 base at J; junction bases unmatched: 7. DNA for the CDR3: TGTGCCAGCAGCCTCCGGGACAGGGGCCCGAACACTGAAGCTTTCTTT. Translated, it gives CASSLRDRGPNTEAFF.

J is TRBJ2-5 and V is TRBV18; no firm D call. Per the germline V gene, CDR1 is KGHSH and CDR2 is LQKENI. With 4 bases removed from V and 5 bases from J, the gap between germline ends came to 11 bases. The CDR3 loop spans 13 amino acids. Here the CDR3 DNA reads TGTGCCAGCTCACAGGGTTTCGGGGAGACCCAGTACTTC. Its translation: CASSQGFGETQYF.

The chain carries TRBV10-3 and TRBJ1-1; TRBD1 is a possible D gene (5 bases). The CDR3 runs 13 residues. V lost 10 bases and J lost 0, with 12 bases in between. Germline lookup yields CDR1 ENHRY and CDR2 SYGVKD. This CDR3 reads CATSTEVNTEAFF. CDR3 sequence (DNA): TGTGCCACCTCGACAGAAGTGAACACTGAAGCTTTCTTT.

This rearrangement joins TRBV7-8 to TRBJ2-5, with TRBD2 as a possible D gene (6 bases). CDR1 and CDR2 (germline): SGHVS, FQNEAQ. The length of the CDR3 is 16 residues. Trimming stripped 4 bases from V and 3 bases from J, with 18 bases between. CDR3 loop: CASSSPLREAKETQYF. The CDR3 DNA follows: TGTGCCAGCAGCTCCCCGTTGAGGGAGGCAAAAGAGACCCAGTACTTC.

The count of this clone is one. The genes are TRBV30 and TRBJ2-3; maybe TRBD2 (6 bases). Germline lookup yields CDR1 GTSNPN and CDR2 SVGIG (reference sequence). The CDR3 sequence is 15 residues long. The V end lost 2 bases, the J end lost 0 bases, and 12 bases lay between the germline ends. The CDR3 here is CAWSNQGLSTDTQYF. The CDR3 DNA is TGTGCCTGGAGTAACCAGGGACTGAGCACAGATACGCAGTATTTT. The entire variable domain, with the rest obtained from reference TRBV30 and TRBJ2-3, is as follows: SQTIHQWPATLVQPVGSPLSLECTVEGTSNPNLYWYRQAAGRGLQLLFYSVGIGQISSEVPQNLSASRPQDRQFILSSKKLLLSDSGFYLCAWSNQGLSTDTQYFGPGTRLTVL.

There are a few counts of this clone. The V call is TRBV6-5, the J call TRBJ1-3; 7 bases align to TRBD1. V lost 5 bases, J lost 2 bases, and 6 bases stayed unmatched. The CDR3 consists of 15 residues. Germline CDR1 and CDR2: MNHEY and SVGAGI. For the CDR3, the DNA is TGTGCCAGCAGTAAAGACAGGGACCCTGGAAACACCATATATTTT. This codes for CASSKDRDPGNTIYF.

The chain uses TRBV6-4 and TRBJ2-5; D is unresolved. Matching the DNA end better, TRBJ2-7 makes the J call doubtful. Germline V CDR1 and CDR2: MRHNA, SNTAGT. CDR3 length: 11 residues. The CDR3 loop reads CASTKPGEQYF. The CDR3 DNA sequence: TGTGCCAGCACCAAACCGGGCGAGCAGTACTTC.

The chain joins TRBV7-8 to TRBJ2-7; the match to TRBD2 covers 7 bases. V trimming: 7 bases; J trimming: 0 bases; junction bases outside the gene matches: 6. Germline lookup yields CDR1 SGHVS and CDR2 FQNEAQ. The CDR3 runs 14 residues. The CDR3 is CASKRGGSSYEQYF. The CDR3 DNA reads as TGTGCCAGCAAGCGGGGAGGGAGCTCCTACGAGCAGTACTTC.

The V gene is TRBV11-2, the J gene TRBJ2-7, with TRBD2 matching over 7 bases. This CDR3 spans 14 amino acids. Germline assignment: CDR1 SGHAT and CDR2 FQNNGV. V shed 5 bases and J 6 bases; nucleotides not matched to a gene: 10. CDR3: CASSRQLTSTEQYF. As DNA, the CDR3 is TGTGCCAGCAGCCGCCAATTGACTAGCACCGAGCAGTACTTC.